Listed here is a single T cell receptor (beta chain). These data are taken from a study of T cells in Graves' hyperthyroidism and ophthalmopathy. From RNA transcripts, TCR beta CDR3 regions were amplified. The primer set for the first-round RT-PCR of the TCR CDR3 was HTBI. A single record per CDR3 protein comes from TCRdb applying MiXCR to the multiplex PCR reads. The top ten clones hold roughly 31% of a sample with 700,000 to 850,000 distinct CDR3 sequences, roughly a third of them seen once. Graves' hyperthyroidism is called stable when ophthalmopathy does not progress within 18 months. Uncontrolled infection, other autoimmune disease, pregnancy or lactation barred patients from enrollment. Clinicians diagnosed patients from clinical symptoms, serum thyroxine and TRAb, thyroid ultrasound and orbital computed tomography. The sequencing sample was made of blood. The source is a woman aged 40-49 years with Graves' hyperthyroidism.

The CDR3 nucleotides read TGCAGCGTTGGCGACGGGGACACCGGGGAGCTGTTTTTT. Its protein product is CSVGDGDTGELFF. This chain uses TRBV29-1 with TRBJ2-2; weak D call: TRBD2 (5 bases). Looked up from germline, CDR1 is SQVTM and CDR2 is ANQGSEA. There are 13 residues in the CDR3. The V gene lost 4 bases and the J gene lost 3 bases, with 9 bases spanning the gap.